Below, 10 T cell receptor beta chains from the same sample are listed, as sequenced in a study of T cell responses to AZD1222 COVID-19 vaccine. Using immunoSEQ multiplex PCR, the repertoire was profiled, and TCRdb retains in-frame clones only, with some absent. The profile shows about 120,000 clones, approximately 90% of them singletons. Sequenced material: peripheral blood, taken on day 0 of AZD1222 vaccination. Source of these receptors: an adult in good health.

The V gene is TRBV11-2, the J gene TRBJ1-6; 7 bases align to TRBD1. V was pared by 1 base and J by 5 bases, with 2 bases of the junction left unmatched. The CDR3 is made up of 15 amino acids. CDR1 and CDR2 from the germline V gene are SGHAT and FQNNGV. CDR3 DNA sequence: TGTGCCAGCAGCTTAGTTACAGGGGATAATTCACCCCTCCACTTT. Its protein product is CASSLVTGDNSPLHF.

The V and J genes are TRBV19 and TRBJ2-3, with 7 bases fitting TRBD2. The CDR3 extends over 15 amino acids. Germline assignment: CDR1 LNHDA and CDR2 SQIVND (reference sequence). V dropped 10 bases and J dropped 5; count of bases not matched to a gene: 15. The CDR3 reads CATKTAGEGGDTQYF. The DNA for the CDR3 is TGTGCCACCAAGACGGCGGGAGAGGGTGGAGATACGCAGTATTTT.

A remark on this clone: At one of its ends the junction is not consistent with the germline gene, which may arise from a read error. Here the CDR3 DNA reads TGTGCCAGCAGTTACCCCAAGGGGACGGAGTTC. Its protein product is CASSYPKGTEF. This chain uses TRBV6-2 or TRBV6-3 with TRBJ1-2; possible D gene TRBD1, 5 bases. In germline, CDR1 is MNHEY, CDR2 SVGEGT. This CDR3 is 11 amino acids long.

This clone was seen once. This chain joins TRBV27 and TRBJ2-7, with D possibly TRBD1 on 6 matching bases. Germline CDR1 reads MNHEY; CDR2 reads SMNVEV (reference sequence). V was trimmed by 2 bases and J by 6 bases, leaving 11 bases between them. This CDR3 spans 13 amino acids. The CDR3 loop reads CASSLARGSEQYV. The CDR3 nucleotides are TGTGCCAGCAGTTTAGCCAGGGGTTCCGAGCAGTACGTC.

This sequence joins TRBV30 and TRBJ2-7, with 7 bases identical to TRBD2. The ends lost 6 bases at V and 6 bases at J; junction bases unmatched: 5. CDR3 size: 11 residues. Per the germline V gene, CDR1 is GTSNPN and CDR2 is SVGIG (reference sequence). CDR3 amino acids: CACHPGGEQYF. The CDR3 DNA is TGTGCCTGCCATCCGGGGGGCGAGCAGTACTTC.

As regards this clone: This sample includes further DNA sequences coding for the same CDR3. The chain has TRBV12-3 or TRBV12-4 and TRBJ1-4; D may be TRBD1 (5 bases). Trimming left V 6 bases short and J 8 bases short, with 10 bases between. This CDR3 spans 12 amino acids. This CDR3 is CASSLGGEKLFF. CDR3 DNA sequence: TGTGCCAGCAGCTTGGGGGGAGAAAAACTGTTTTTT.

The CDR3 DNA reads TGTGCCAGCAGCTACATGGGGGGGTATACTGAAGCTTTCTTT. Translation gives CASSYMGGYTEAFF. The chain combines TRBV7-2 with TRBJ1-1, with a tentative D call TRBD1 (5 bases). The CDR3 is 14 residues long. V was cut by 4 bases and J by 5 bases, with 14 bases left in between. Per germline, CDR1 SGHTA and CDR2 FQGNSA.

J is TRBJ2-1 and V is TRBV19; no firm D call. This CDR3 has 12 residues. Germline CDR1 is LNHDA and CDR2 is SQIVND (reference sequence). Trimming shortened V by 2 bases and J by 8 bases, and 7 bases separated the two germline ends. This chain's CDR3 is CASSIRSDEQFF. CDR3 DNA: TGTGCCAGTAGTATAAGATCGGATGAGCAGTTCTTC.

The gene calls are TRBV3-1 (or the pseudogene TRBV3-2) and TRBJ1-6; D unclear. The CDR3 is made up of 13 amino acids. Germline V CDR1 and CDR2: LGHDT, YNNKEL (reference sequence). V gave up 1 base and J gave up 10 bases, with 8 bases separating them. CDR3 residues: CASSQGDGSPLHF. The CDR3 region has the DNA TGTGCCAGCAGCCAAGGGGATGGATCACCCCTCCACTTT.

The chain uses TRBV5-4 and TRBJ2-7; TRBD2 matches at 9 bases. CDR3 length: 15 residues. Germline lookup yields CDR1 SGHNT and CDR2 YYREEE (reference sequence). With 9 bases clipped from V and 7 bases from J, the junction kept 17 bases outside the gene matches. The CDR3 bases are TGTGCCACCTCGCGCCCCGACTTGGCGGGAGGGGAGCAGTACGTC. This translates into CATSRPDLAGGEQYV.